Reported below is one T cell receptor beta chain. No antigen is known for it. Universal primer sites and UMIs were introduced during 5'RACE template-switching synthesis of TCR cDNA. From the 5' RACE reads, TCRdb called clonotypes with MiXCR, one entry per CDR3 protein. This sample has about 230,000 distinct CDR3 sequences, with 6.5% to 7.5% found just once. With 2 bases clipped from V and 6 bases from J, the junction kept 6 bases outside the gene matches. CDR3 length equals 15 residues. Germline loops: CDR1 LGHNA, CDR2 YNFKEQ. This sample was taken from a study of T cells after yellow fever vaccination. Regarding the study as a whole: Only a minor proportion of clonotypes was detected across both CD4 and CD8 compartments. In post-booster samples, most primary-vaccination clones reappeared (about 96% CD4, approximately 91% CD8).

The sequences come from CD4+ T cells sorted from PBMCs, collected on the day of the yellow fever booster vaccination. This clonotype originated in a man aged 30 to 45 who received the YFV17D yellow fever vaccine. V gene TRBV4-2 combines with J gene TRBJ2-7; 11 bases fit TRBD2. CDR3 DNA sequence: TGTGCCAGCAGCCAACTAGCGGGAGGCTCTGCCGAGCAGTACTTC. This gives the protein CASSQLAGGSAEQYF.